The T cell receptor (beta chain) under discussion was sequenced for a study of neurological immune-mediated disorders. Time point defined: longitudinal time-point 3. PBMCs stored at -80 C, numbering 2 million, were the origin of the unsorted libraries. With V trimmed by 5 bases and J by 5 bases, 7 bases remained unmatched. Per the germline V gene, CDR1 is MNHEY and CDR2 is SMNVEV (reference sequence). The CDR3 totals 14 residues. TCRdb re-derived calls from the 5' RACE reads in MiXCR, one entry per CDR3 protein. The top ten hold more than 5% of the sample, which has about 84,000 distinct CDR3 sequences, 4.3% seen once. This clonotype was seen at least ten times. The antigen is not known. General observations from the study: Phylogenetically, 18 of 34 multiple sclerosis patients' repertoires fell into one related-CDR3 cluster, a possible signature. No CDR3 amino acid sequences recurred among expanded clones across subjects, suggesting private repertoires in all groups.

V is TRBV27 and J is TRBJ2-5; 8 bases fit TRBD2. Sequencing used PBMCs. The TCR sequence derives from a woman in her sixties with multiple sclerosis. The CDR3 DNA reads TGTGCCAGCAGTCCCCACGGGAGGGAGGAGACCCAGTACTTC. Translated, it gives CASSPHGREETQYF.